The 22 T cell receptor beta chains in this list originate from one sample, sequenced in a study of T cell responses to AZD1222 COVID-19 vaccine. Profiled with immunoSEQ multiplex PCR; TCRdb holds only in-frame clones, not every one. The table has roughly 130,000 clones, 70% to 90% seen once. The material sequenced was peripheral blood, taken on day 0 of AZD1222 vaccination. Every receptor here comes from an adult in good health.

This clone showed up just once. This chain links TRBV27 with TRBJ2-1; 10 nucleotides align to TRBD1. Per germline, CDR1 MNHEY and CDR2 SMNVEV (reference sequence). With V trimmed by 4 bases and J by 6 bases, 6 bases remained unmatched. The CDR3 spans 15 residues. The CDR3 spells CASSSDWTGGNEQFF. CDR3 sequence (DNA): TGTGCCAGCAGTTCCGACTGGACAGGGGGCAATGAGCAGTTCTTC.

The V call is TRBV10-3, the J call TRBJ2-7; D might be TRBD1 or TRBD2, each matching 5 bases. The CDR3 runs 14 residues. Trimming shortened V by 8 bases and J by 3 bases, and 17 bases separated the two germline ends. Germline lookup yields CDR1 ENHRY and CDR2 SYGVKD. CDR3: CAIGRDRGFYEQYF. The CDR3 coding sequence is TGTGCCATCGGTCGGGACCGTGGGTTCTACGAGCAGTACTTC.

CDR3 nucleotides: TGCAGCGTTGCACCCGAACTCTTCGGAAACACCATATATTTT. It is translated as CSVAPELFGNTIYF. The chain carries TRBV29-1 and TRBJ1-3, with D uncertain. Between the trimmed V and J ends, which lost 4 bases and 4 bases, there was a span of 14 bases. The length of the CDR3 is 14 residues. CDR1 and CDR2 from the germline V gene are SQVTM and ANQGSEA.

The J gene is TRBJ1-5, the V gene TRBV19; 9 bases align to TRBD1. Germline trimming cut 0 bases from V and 7 bases from J; bases unmatched to any gene: 4. The CDR3 contains 15 residues. The germline gives CDR1 LNHDA, CDR2 SQIVND (reference sequence). CDR3 nucleotides: TGTGCCAGTAGTATAGACGGGACAGGGTGGCAGCCCCAGCATTTT. Translating gives CASSIDGTGWQPQHF.

This chain connects TRBV4-2 to TRBJ2-7; perhaps TRBD2 as D (5 bases). The CDR3 is 13 residues long. V was trimmed by 4 bases and J by 9 bases, leaving 16 bases between them. The germline gives CDR1 LGHNA, CDR2 YNFKEQ. The CDR3 nucleotides read TGTGCCAGCAGCCGTCAACCGGGGTCGGGGCAGTACTTC. This codes for CASSRQPGSGQYF.

In its sample, this clone is medium-sized. The chain is built from TRBV30 and TRBJ1-1; maybe TRBD1 (5 bases). From germline, CDR1 is GTSNPN and CDR2 SVGIG (reference sequence). Trimming removed 3 bases at V and 4 bases at J, with 15 bases between. The CDR3 extends over 14 amino acids. DNA of the CDR3: TGTGCCTGGAGAGGGGCAGGGTGGGCCACTGAAGCTTTCTTT. As protein: CAWRGAGWATEAFF.

This chain joins TRBV5-6 and TRBJ1-3; D gene unclear. V was cut by 1 base and J by 0 bases, with 17 bases left in between. Germline V gives CDR1 SGHDT, CDR2 YYEEEE. The CDR3 extends over 18 amino acids. In DNA form, the CDR3 reads TGTGCCAGCAGCTTGCCCGAAACACAGACATACTCTGGAAACACCATATATTTT. Amino acid sequence: CASSLPETQTYSGNTIYF.

This sequence joins TRBV7-9 and TRBJ1-4, with D unresolved. The CDR3 runs to 15 residues. The germline V gene encodes CDR1 SEHNR and CDR2 FQNEAQ (reference sequence). The V end was cut by 6 bases, the J end by 5 bases, with 16 bases between. DNA of the CDR3: TGTGCCAGCAGTGCCGAGCCCCAGGAAAATGAAAAACTGTTTTTT. Translated: CASSAEPQENEKLFF.

This chain links TRBV2 with TRBJ1-5, with 8 bases lining up with TRBD1. The trim removed 6 bases at V and 0 bases at J, leaving 4 bases unmatched. The CDR3 is made up of 15 amino acids. Germline loops: CDR1 SNHLY, CDR2 FYNNEI. The CDR3 here is CASRMDRDSNQPQHF. In DNA form, the CDR3 reads TGTGCCAGCAGAATGGACAGGGATAGCAATCAGCCCCAGCATTTT.

This clone came up a few times. The gene calls are TRBV9 and TRBJ1-2; 9 bases are a match to TRBD1. This CDR3 comprises 14 residues. The V gene end was trimmed by 3 bases and the J gene end by 2 bases; junction bases not matched to a gene: 2. In germline, CDR1 is SGDLS, CDR2 YYNGEE. The CDR3 loop reads CASSAGTGNYGYTF. CDR3 bases: TGTGCCAGCAGCGCCGGGACAGGGAACTATGGCTACACCTTC.

The chain recombines TRBV7-8 with TRBJ2-1, with 10 bases that match TRBD2. The germline gives CDR1 SGHVS, CDR2 FQNEAQ. The CDR3 spans 16 residues. The junction had 2 bases not matched to a gene; V was cut back by 1 base and J by 2 bases. The CDR3 bases are TGTGCCAGCAGCTTAGGGCTAGCGGGGGCCTACAATGAGCAGTTCTTC. The encoded protein is CASSLGLAGAYNEQFF.

The chain joins TRBV30 to TRBJ2-7; 15 bases match TRBD2. V gave up 2 bases and J gave up 3 bases; unmatched junction bases: 5. The CDR3 length is 16 residues. Germline CDR1 GTSNPN, CDR2 SVGIG (reference sequence). The CDR3 DNA is TGTGCCTGGAGTATAGGACTAGCGGGGGGGCTCTACGAGCAGTACTTC. Protein sequence: CAWSIGLAGGLYEQYF.

The rearrangement joins TRBV11-2 to TRBJ1-1; the match to TRBD1 covers 7 bases. The CDR3 runs 14 residues. The J segment lost 6 bases and the V segment lost 5 bases, leaving 9 bases of the junction unmatched. Per the germline V gene, CDR1 is SGHAT and CDR2 is FQNNGV. Written as DNA, the CDR3 is TGTGCCAGCAGCCCGACAGGGTGGCTTCCTGAAGCTTTCTTT. It is translated as CASSPTGWLPEAFF.

This clone came up a few times. The chain has TRBV5-1 and TRBJ1-5, with D possibly being TRBD1 (5 bases). Germline values: CDR1 SGHRS, CDR2 YFSETQ. The CDR3 is 15 residues long. Trimming took off 0 bases at V and 3 bases at J, with 10 bases between the two ends. Here the CDR3 reads CASSLEGVSNQPQHF. CDR3 bases: TGCGCCAGCAGCTTGGAAGGGGTTTCCAATCAGCCCCAGCATTTT.

The chain employs TRBV27 and TRBJ1-2; 10 bases match TRBD1. This CDR3 is built from 15 residues. Germline trimming cut 2 bases from V and 5 bases from J; bases unmatched to any gene: 5. Germline CDR1 and CDR2: MNHEY and SMNVEV (reference sequence). DNA of the CDR3: TGTGCCAGCAGTTTACGGGGGACAGGGGATTATGGCTACACCTTC. Encoded protein: CASSLRGTGDYGYTF.

The rearrangement links TRBV25-1 to TRBJ1-5; no clear D gene. Germline CDR1 is MGHDK and CDR2 is SYGVNS. V lost 5 bases and J 2 bases, leaving 10 bases between the germline ends. CDR3 size: 14 residues. DNA for the CDR3: TGTGCCAGCAGTCGGAGTCAGGGCAATCAGCCCCAGCATTTT. Protein sequence: CASSRSQGNQPQHF.

The rearrangement links TRBV7-9 to TRBJ1-5, with D possibly being TRBD1 (5 bases). The CDR3 totals 13 residues. CDR1 and CDR2 from the germline V gene are SEHNR and FQNEAQ (reference sequence). V shed 5 bases and J shed 6 bases, with 11 bases lying between them. The CDR3 is CASSARDVQPQHF. The CDR3 region has the DNA TGTGCCAGCAGCGCCAGGGACGTTCAGCCCCAGCATTTT.

The V and J genes are TRBV5-8 and TRBJ1-5; D may be TRBD1 (6 bases). V lost 0 bases, J lost 3 bases, and 7 bases lay in between. This CDR3 has 14 residues. Germline lookup yields CDR1 SGHTS and CDR2 YDEGEE. CDR3 nucleotides: TGTGCCAGCAGCTTGGACAGGGACAATCAGCCCCAGCATTTT. It yields the protein CASSLDRDNQPQHF.

V and J are TRBV9 and TRBJ2-1; TRBD2 matches 11 bases. CDR3 size: 17 residues. Germline trimming cut 2 bases from V and 2 bases from J; bases unmatched to any gene: 6. Germline V gene sequence: CDR1 SGDLS, CDR2 YYNGEE. The CDR3 nucleotides are TGTGCCAGCAGCGTTCTGGGGACTAGCGGTGCCTACAATGAGCAGTTCTTC. It codes for CASSVLGTSGAYNEQFF.

The chain is built from TRBV27 and TRBJ2-2; perhaps TRBD2 as D (6 bases). Germline V lookup: CDR1 MNHEY, CDR2 SMNVEV (reference sequence). The V gene lost 7 bases and the J gene lost 5 bases, with 20 bases spanning the gap. CDR3 size: 16 residues. CDR3 loop: CASTFGGGGTTGELFF. In DNA form, the CDR3 reads TGTGCCAGCACCTTTGGGGGAGGCGGAACGACCGGGGAGCTGTTTTTT.

The chain has TRBV5-1 and TRBJ2-6, with 10 nucleotides matching TRBD2. V trimming: 3 bases; J trimming: 0 bases; junction bases outside the gene matches: 3. The CDR3 is 17 residues long. Germline loops: CDR1 SGHRS, CDR2 YFSETQ. CDR3 region: CASSYGLAVSGANVLTF. CDR3 DNA sequence: TGCGCCAGCAGCTACGGACTAGCGGTCTCTGGGGCCAACGTCCTGACTTTC.

The rearrangement links TRBV9 to TRBJ2-4; TRBD2 might be the D (6 bases). Germline CDR1 and CDR2: SGDLS and YYNGEE. This CDR3 is built from 15 residues. V lost 0 bases and J lost 4, with 11 bases in between. The chain's CDR3 is CASSVEGGTKNIQYF. As DNA, the CDR3 is TGTGCCAGCAGCGTAGAAGGCGGGACGAAAAACATTCAGTACTTC.